The entry below describes one T cell receptor (beta chain). The V end was cut by 2 bases, the J end by 3 bases, with 11 bases between. The CDR3 length is 14 residues. Germline values: CDR1 SNHLY, CDR2 FYNNEI. This record comes from a study of T cell changes during pregnancy in multiple sclerosis. TCRdb's table, derived via immunoSEQ multiplex PCR, lists solely in-frame clones and lacks some. Altogether 65,000 to 80,000 clones are present, 90% to 95% being singletons, with the ten largest covering approximately 1%. The origin of this receptor is a female donor with multiple sclerosis, enrolled in a pregnancy study. The sequences come from peripheral blood, collected in the first trimester of pregnancy. The chain uses TRBV2 and TRBJ2-7; D possibly corresponds to TRBD1 (5 bases). CDR3 bases: TGTGCCAGCAGTGAAAGGTCAGGGCGCTACGAGCAGTACTTC. As protein: CASSERSGRYEQYF. Together with reference TRBV2 and TRBJ2-7, the CDR3 gives the full variable domain: EPEVTQTPSHQVTQMGQEVILRCVPISNHLYFYWYRQILGQKVEFLVSFYNNEISEKSEIFDDQFSVERPDGSNFTLKIRSTKLEDSAMYFCASSERSGRYEQYFGPGTRLTVT.